A single sample gave rise to the 25 T cell receptor beta chains below, sequenced in a study of beta chain features in type 1 diabetes. TCRB transcripts that were expressed got sequenced, as all of the isolated RNA had been reverse transcribed. The protocol was immunoSEQ multiplex PCR, while the TCRdb copy is restricted to in-frame clones and leaves out a portion. Here the sample spans some 230,000 clones, more than 9% being singletons. The sample taken for sequencing was naive CD4+ T cells from blood. These receptors were taken from a woman younger than 35 in good health.

The genes are TRBV6-1 and TRBJ1-6; 10 nucleotides align to TRBD1. J was trimmed by 14 bases and V by 4 bases; bases with no gene match: 5. CDR1 is MNHNS and CDR2 is SASEGT in the germline V gene. The CDR3 is 13 amino acids. The CDR3 DNA reads TGTGCCAGCAGTGGGGACAGGGGAATGACCCTCCACTTT. It codes for CASSGDRGMTLHF.

In this sample, this clone turned up a few times. The chain employs TRBV9 and TRBJ2-7; D possibly corresponds to TRBD2 (5 bases). V was trimmed by 0 bases and J by 2 bases, leaving 9 bases between them. CDR3 length equals 14 residues. Germline assignment: CDR1 SGDLS and CDR2 YYNGEE. The CDR3 DNA is TGTGCCAGCAGCGTAGGAAAGGGAGCCTACGAGCAGTACTTC. It codes for CASSVGKGAYEQYF. Using reference TRBV9 and TRBJ2-7 for the parts outside the CDR3, the full variable domain is DSGVTQTPKHLITATGQRVTLRCSPRSGDLSVYWYQQSLDQGLQFLIQYYNGEERAKGNILERFSAQQFPDLHSELNLSSLELGDSALYFCASSVGKGAYEQYFGPGTRLTVT.

This chain links TRBV29-1 with TRBJ1-1; TRBD1 matches at 7 bases. The V gene's germline CDR1 is SQVTM and CDR2 ANQGSEA. Trimming at V came to 6 bases and at J to 1 base, leaving 8 bases not matched to a gene. The CDR3 sequence is 14 residues long. CDR3 sequence reads: CSVGTGAWNTEAFF. CDR3 DNA: TGCAGCGTGGGAACAGGGGCCTGGAACACTGAAGCTTTCTTT.

In its sample, this clone was seen a few times. The chain employs TRBV4-1 and TRBJ2-5; D may be TRBD1 (6 bases). The CDR3 has 16 amino acids. Germline V gives CDR1 MGHRA, CDR2 YSYEKL. V was clipped by 4 bases and J by 4 bases, with 19 bases between them. CDR3 sequence (DNA): TGCGCCAGCAGCCCGCTGCCGGGCCCAGGGGCAGAGACCCAGTACTTC. This translates into CASSPLPGPGAETQYF.

CDR3 bases: TGTGCCAGCATCGTTAGCGGGAGGGCCTACAATGAGCAGTTCTTC. Translation gives CASIVSGRAYNEQFF. The chain has TRBV28 and TRBJ2-1; 11 nucleotides match TRBD2. The trim removed 7 bases at V and 2 bases at J, leaving 4 bases unmatched. The CDR3 runs to 15 residues. Germline V lookup: CDR1 MDHEN, CDR2 SYDVKM. Supplemented by reference TRBV28 and TRBJ2-1, the full variable domain reads DVKVTQSSRYLVKRTGEKVFLECVQDMDHENMFWYRQDPGLGLRLIYFSYDVKMKEKGDIPEGYSVSREKKERFSLILESASTNQTSMYLCASIVSGRAYNEQFFGPGTRLTVL.

The CDR3 region has the DNA TGTGCCACCCGGACCGGGGAGCTGTTTTTT. The encoded protein is CATRTGELFF. This chain connects TRBV28 to TRBJ2-2; D is undetermined. The CDR3 has 10 residues. The V gene's germline CDR1 is MDHEN and CDR2 SYDVKM. The V end lost 10 bases, the J end lost 5 bases, and 5 bases lay between the germline ends.

This clone was found a few times. In nucleotides, the CDR3 is TGTGCCAGCAGTTACTCCTGGGGCGAGCGATACGAGCAGTACTTC. Its protein is CASSYSWGERYEQYF. The chain uses TRBV6-5 and TRBJ2-7; perhaps TRBD1 as D (5 bases). Trimming cost V 0 bases and J 4 bases, with 13 bases left between them. CDR3 length: 15 amino acids. Germline lookup yields CDR1 MNHEY and CDR2 SVGAGI.

This chain links TRBV5-1 with TRBJ2-3; TRBD1 matches at 8 bases. The trim removed 2 bases at V and 2 bases at J, leaving 10 bases unmatched. Germline values: CDR1 SGHRS, CDR2 YFSETQ. The CDR3 is 17 amino acids. This CDR3 reads CASSFRPGQEYTDTQYF. Written as DNA, the CDR3 is TGCGCCAGCAGCTTCAGACCGGGACAGGAATACACAGATACGCAGTATTTT.

This clone was seen a handful of times. V is TRBV19 and J is TRBJ2-1, with D perhaps matching TRBD2 (6 bases). Germline V lookup: CDR1 LNHDA, CDR2 SQIVND (reference sequence). Between the trimmed V and J ends, which lost 3 bases and 6 bases, there was a span of 12 bases. This CDR3 is 14 amino acids long. CDR3 bases: TGTGCCAGTAGTATTTCCCGGGGGTCCAATGAGCAGTTCTTC. As protein: CASSISRGSNEQFF.

This clone turned up a few times. CDR3 DNA: TGTGCCAGCTCACCAGGGAGGAACTATGGCTACACCTTC. This sequence encodes CASSPGRNYGYTF. The chain links TRBV18 to TRBJ1-2; D remains ambiguous. This CDR3 spans 13 amino acids. Germline-derived CDR1 and CDR2 are KGHSH and LQKENI. V was pared by 2 bases and J by 2 bases, with 6 bases between.

This clone was seen more than once but under ten times. The chain uses TRBV5-1 and TRBJ2-7, with TRBD2 matching 12 bases. This CDR3 comprises 14 residues. V shed 2 bases and J 6 bases; nucleotides not matched to a gene: 3. Germline-derived CDR1 and CDR2 are SGHRS and YFSETQ. DNA for the CDR3: TGCGCCAGCAGCTTCACTAGCGGGGGGTCCGAGCAGTACTTC. Its protein product is CASSFTSGGSEQYF. The entire variable domain, with the rest obtained from reference TRBV5-1 and TRBJ2-7, is as follows: KAGVTQTPRYLIKTRGQQVTLSCSPISGHRSVSWYQQTPGQGLQFLFEYFSETQRNKGNFPGRFSGRQFSNSRSEMNVSTLELGDSALYLCASSFTSGGSEQYFGPGTRLTVT.

This clone was detected only a few times. This sequence joins TRBV9 and TRBJ1-5; TRBD1 matches at 7 bases. Germline assignment: CDR1 SGDLS and CDR2 YYNGEE. Losses at the gene ends were 4 bases for V and 3 bases for J; bases not matched to a gene: 4. The CDR3 totals 14 residues. The CDR3 coding sequence is TGTGCCAGCAGCCAGGGGGGAAACAATCAGCCCCAGCATTTT. Encoded protein: CASSQGGNNQPQHF.

The chain employs TRBV11-2 and TRBJ1-5; 11 bases agree with TRBD1. V gave up 8 bases and J gave up 4 bases; unmatched junction bases: 7. The CDR3 loop spans 15 amino acids. From germline, CDR1 is SGHAT and CDR2 FQNNGV. In DNA form, the CDR3 reads TGTGCCAGCTCTTCGGGACAGGGGGTTAATCAGCCCCAGCATTTT. Translated, it gives CASSSGQGVNQPQHF.

This chain connects TRBV4-2 to TRBJ2-5; 7 positions agree with TRBD2. The J call may be in error: the DNA end matches TRBJ2-7 better. Germline assignment: CDR1 LGHNA and CDR2 YNFKEQ. CDR3 size: 16 residues. CDR3 amino acids: CASSQVAASGIYEQYF. The CDR3 nucleotides read TGTGCCAGCAGCCAAGTGGCGGCTAGCGGAATTTACGAGCAGTACTTC.

The gene calls are TRBV2 and TRBJ2-1; TRBD1 matches 8 bases. CDR3 length: 13 residues. V shed 0 bases, J shed 12 bases, and the junction held 4 bases outside the gene matches. Germline V CDR1 and CDR2: SNHLY, FYNNEI. The CDR3 loop is CASSEARGTGQFF. The CDR3 DNA sequence: TGTGCCAGCAGTGAAGCGAGAGGGACAGGGCAGTTCTTC.

The J gene is TRBJ2-1, the V gene TRBV4-1, with D possibly being TRBD2 (5 bases). CDR1 and CDR2 from the germline V gene are MGHRA and YSYEKL. The CDR3 runs to 16 residues. Trimming shortened V by 0 bases and J by 4 bases, and 13 bases separated the two germline ends. CDR3 bases: TGCGCCAGCAGCCAAGATTCACCGGGGTCTTACAATGAGCAGTTCTTC. It specifies CASSQDSPGSYNEQFF.

This rearrangement joins TRBV7-9 to TRBJ1-1; possible D gene TRBD1, 5 bases. This CDR3 region has 14 residues. Germline CDR1 reads SEHNR; CDR2 reads FQNEAQ (reference sequence). Trimming took off 4 bases at V and 3 bases at J, with 12 bases between the two ends. The CDR3 is CASSYAGVDTEAFF. The CDR3 region has the DNA TGTGCCAGCAGCTATGCGGGGGTCGACACTGAAGCTTTCTTT.

Only a few counts were recorded for this clone. CDR3 loop: CASSLRQGTNSPLHF. CDR3 DNA sequence: TGTGCCAGCAGTCTTCGACAGGGTACGAATTCACCCCTCCACTTT. The chain combines TRBV6-1 with TRBJ1-6, with 7 positions matching TRBD1. The CDR3 contains 15 residues. Trimming removed 5 bases from V and 7 bases from J; junction bases left unmatched: 8. Germline values: CDR1 MNHNS, CDR2 SASEGT.

This rearrangement joins TRBV4-1 to TRBJ2-5; D call uncertain. The CDR3 length is 16 residues. Germline V gene lookup returns CDR1 MGHRA and CDR2 YSYEKL. The V end was cut by 4 bases, the J end by 5 bases, with 20 bases between. CDR3 amino acids: CASSLALLPQRETQYF. Here the CDR3 DNA reads TGCGCCAGCAGCCTCGCGCTACTACCCCAGAGGGAGACCCAGTACTTC.

The chain combines TRBV11-2 with TRBJ2-7, with a possible D match to TRBD2 (7 bases). The germline CDR1 and CDR2 sequences are SGHAT and FQNNGV. This CDR3 is 15 amino acids long. The V end was cut by 6 bases, the J end by 2 bases, with 17 bases between. CDR3 amino acids: CASRPAAGATYEQYF. The CDR3 DNA sequence: TGTGCCAGCAGACCTGCTGCGGGGGCCACCTACGAGCAGTACTTC.

This clone was seen more than once but under ten times. The chain combines TRBV2 with TRBJ1-2, with D uncertain. This CDR3 contains 14 residues. Trimming took off 3 bases at V and 3 bases at J, with 11 bases between the two ends. Germline V gene lookup returns CDR1 SNHLY and CDR2 FYNNEI. The CDR3 here is CASSDRVSDYGYTF. CDR3 bases: TGTGCCAGCAGTGATAGGGTTAGCGACTATGGCTACACCTTC. Variable domain in full (rest from reference TRBV2 and TRBJ1-2): EPEVTQTPSHQVTQMGQEVILRCVPISNHLYFYWYRQILGQKVEFLVSFYNNEISEKSEIFDDQFSVERPDGSNFTLKIRSTKLEDSAMYFCASSDRVSDYGYTFGSGTRLTVV.

This clone was seen more than once but under ten times. V gene TRBV30 combines with J gene TRBJ2-3; 8 bases agree with TRBD1. This CDR3 spans 14 amino acids. Germline lookup yields CDR1 GTSNPN and CDR2 SVGIG (reference sequence). The V and J ends lost 3 bases and 5 bases, in that order; junction bases with no gene match: 7. CDR3 sequence: CAWRPRGQGDTQYF. As DNA, the CDR3 is TGTGCCTGGAGGCCCAGGGGGCAGGGAGATACGCAGTATTTT.

This chain joins TRBV27 and TRBJ2-7; D unclear. The CDR3 is 13 amino acids. The germline V gene encodes CDR1 MNHEY and CDR2 SMNVEV (reference sequence). V dropped 6 bases and J dropped 3 bases, with 12 bases sitting between them. This CDR3 is CASSSGLSYEQYF. The CDR3 DNA reads as TGTGCCAGCAGCTCCGGGTTGAGCTACGAGCAGTACTTC.

This clone was detected a few times. This chain uses TRBV5-1 with TRBJ2-5; 10 bases are a match to TRBD2. V shed 0 bases, J shed 3 bases, and the junction held 2 bases outside the gene matches. CDR3 length: 15 residues. Germline assignment: CDR1 SGHRS and CDR2 YFSETQ. CDR3 residues: CASSLGLAGEETQYF. In nucleotides, the CDR3 is TGCGCCAGCAGCTTGGGCCTAGCGGGAGAAGAGACCCAGTACTTC.

V and J are TRBV19 and TRBJ2-7; 8 bases agree with TRBD1. The V segment lost 6 bases and the J segment 2 bases; nucleotides outside the gene matches: 12. The CDR3 is 16 residues long. Germline V gives CDR1 LNHDA, CDR2 SQIVND (reference sequence). Here the CDR3 DNA reads TGTGCCAGTAGCAATCGCAGGGGGCATTCAGCCTACGAGCAGTACTTC. Translating gives CASSNRRGHSAYEQYF. The full variable domain, its missing parts supplied by reference TRBV19 and TRBJ2-7, is DGGITQSPKYLFRKEGQNVTLSCEQNLNHDAMYWYRQDPGQGLRLIYYSQIVNDFQKGDIAEGYSVSREKKESFPLTVTSAQKNPTAFYLCASSNRRGHSAYEQYFGPGTRLTVT.